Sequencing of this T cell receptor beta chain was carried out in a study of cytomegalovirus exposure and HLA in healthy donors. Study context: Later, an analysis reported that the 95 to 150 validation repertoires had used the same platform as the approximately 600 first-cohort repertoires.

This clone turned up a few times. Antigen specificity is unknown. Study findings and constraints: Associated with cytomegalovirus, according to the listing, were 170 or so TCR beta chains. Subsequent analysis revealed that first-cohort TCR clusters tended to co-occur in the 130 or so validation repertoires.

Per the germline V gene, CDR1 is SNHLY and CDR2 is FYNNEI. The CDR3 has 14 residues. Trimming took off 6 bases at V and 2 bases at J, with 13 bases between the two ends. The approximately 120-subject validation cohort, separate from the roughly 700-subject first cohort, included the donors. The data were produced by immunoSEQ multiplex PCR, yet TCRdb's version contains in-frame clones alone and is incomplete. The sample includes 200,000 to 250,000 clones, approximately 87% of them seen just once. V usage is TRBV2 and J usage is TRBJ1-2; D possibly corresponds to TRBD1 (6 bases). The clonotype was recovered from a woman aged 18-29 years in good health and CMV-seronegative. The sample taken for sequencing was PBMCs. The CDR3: CASSQLGANYGYTF. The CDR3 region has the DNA TGTGCCAGCAGCCAACTGGGGGCCAACTATGGCTACACCTTC. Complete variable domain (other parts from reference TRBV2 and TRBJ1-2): EPEVTQTPSHQVTQMGQEVILRCVPISNHLYFYWYRQILGQKVEFLVSFYNNEISEKSEIFDDQFSVERPDGSNFTLKIRSTKLEDSAMYFCASSQLGANYGYTFGSGTRLTVV.